A selection of T cell receptor beta chains follows, all from one sample in a study of T cells in localized non-small cell lung cancer. Data came from immunoSEQ multiplex PCR; TCRdb stores just in-frame clones and leaves some out. The sample records about 1,700 clones, nearly 25% being singletons. The sequencing used normal lung tissue next to the tumor, collected before any cancer treatment. These receptors were collected from a female donor aged 60 or older with stage I lung adenocarcinoma. Each CDR3 is given with its conserved first and last residue. The order of the fields is V gene, J gene, CDR3 length, CDR3 protein.

>TRBV18|TRBJ2-1|16
CASSPEASAWTDEQFF
>TRBV11-3|TRBJ2-6|16
CASSPTGGAGANVLTF
>TRBV28|TRBJ2-1|17
CASSHFLAGVVYNEQFF
>TRBV5-1|TRBJ1-3|15
CASSLGPRSGNTIYF
>TRBV29-1|TRBJ1-1|15
CSALPGPGPQEKAFF
>TRBV11-3|TRBJ1-5|14
CASSLEGVASPQHF
>TRBV18|TRBJ1-3|15
CASSPRVTSGNTIYF
>TRBV19|TRBJ1-6|15
CASSPIQGANSPLHF
>TRBV28|TRBJ1-4|14
CASSSYPTAEKLFF
>TRBV18|TRBJ1-6|14
CASSPVDRASPLHF
>TRBV11-3|TRBJ2-2|14
CASSMTLGEGELFF
>TRBV6-8|TRBJ2-5|15
CASSYSGSSFETQYF
>TRBV9|TRBJ2-3|19
CASSVLSGLAGGGTDTQYF
>TRBV28|TRBJ2-7|15
CASSGPVREFYEQYF
>TRBV23-1|TRBJ2-5|16
CASSHPPTVIQETQYF
>TRBV6-8|TRBJ1-4|17
CASRTRDTYATNEKLFF
>TRBV6-8|TRBJ1-5|13
CASRENSNQPQHF
>TRBV9|TRBJ1-1|13
CASGNRYSTEAFF